This passage covers 10 T cell receptor beta chains from one sample sequenced in a study of early T cells in non-severe SARS-CoV-2 infection. MiXCR, run by TCRdb on the 5' RACE reads, gives a single entry per CDR3 protein. The profile shows over 85,000 distinct CDR3 sequences, around 12% of them singletons. Specimen: whole blood, collected at baseline. The receptors were sampled from an adult who was a healthcare worker with PCR-confirmed SARS-CoV-2 infection or an uninfected control (not recorded which).

This clonotype was observed a handful of times. The V and J genes are TRBV20-1 and TRBJ1-1; D possibly corresponds to TRBD1 (6 bases). Germline V gene sequence: CDR1 DFQATT, CDR2 SNEGSKA (reference sequence). This CDR3 contains 11 residues. Trimming pared 4 bases from V and 7 bases from J, leaving 10 bases between. CDR3 sequence (DNA): TGCAGTGCTAACCAACAGGGTGAAGCTTTCTTT. Encoded protein: CSANQQGEAFF.

This clonotype was counted ten times or more. V and J are TRBV24-1 and TRBJ2-1; 7 bases fit TRBD2. The CDR3 loop spans 16 amino acids. Germline CDR1 reads KGHDR; CDR2 reads SFDVKD. The V and J ends lost 4 bases and 0 bases, in that order; junction bases with no gene match: 5. CDR3: CATSDSSGSSYNEQFF. CDR3 DNA: TGTGCCACCAGTGACTCTAGCGGAAGCTCCTACAATGAGCAGTTCTTC.

This clonotype was seen a few times. V usage is TRBV7-2 and J usage is TRBJ1-2, with TRBD1 as a possible D gene (5 bases). The ends were cut back, 1 base at V and 4 bases at J, with 10 bases in the middle. The CDR3 covers 14 residues. The germline gives CDR1 SGHTA, CDR2 FQGNSA. Written as DNA, the CDR3 is TGTGCCAGCAGCTTAGAGATGGGGGGCTATGGCTACACCTTC. Translating gives CASSLEMGGYGYTF.

The chain joins TRBV7-9 to TRBJ1-1; no clear D. CDR1 is SEHNR and CDR2 is FQNEAQ in the germline V gene (reference sequence). This CDR3 is 14 amino acids long. With 4 bases removed from V and 10 bases from J, the gap between germline ends came to 19 bases. CDR3 loop: CASSSFQVRVGAFF. The CDR3 bases are TGTGCCAGCAGCTCGTTTCAAGTAAGGGTAGGAGCTTTCTTT.

V usage is TRBV20-1 and J usage is TRBJ2-1, with 8 bases identical to TRBD2. This CDR3 is 16 amino acids long. Germline trimming cut 8 bases from V and 0 bases from J; bases unmatched to any gene: 12. The germline V gene encodes CDR1 DFQATT and CDR2 SNEGSKA (reference sequence). CDR3 sequence: CSPFSGAPSSYNEQFF. In DNA, the CDR3 is TGCAGTCCGTTTAGCGGGGCTCCGAGCTCCTACAATGAGCAGTTCTTC.

This chain connects TRBV27 to TRBJ1-5; D gene uncertain. This CDR3 is 14 amino acids long. Germline values: CDR1 MNHEY, CDR2 SMNVEV (reference sequence). Trimming shortened V by 5 bases and J by 2 bases, and 10 bases separated the two germline ends. The CDR3 region is CASSPLGGNQPQHF. DNA of the CDR3: TGTGCCAGCAGTCCACTCGGGGGCAATCAGCCCCAGCATTTT.

The chain has TRBV4-1 and TRBJ1-5; no clear D gene. This CDR3 contains 16 residues. Per the germline V gene, CDR1 is MGHRA and CDR2 is YSYEKL. V lost 0 bases and J 0 bases, leaving 9 bases between the germline ends. The DNA of the CDR3 is TGCGCCAGCAGCCAAGATGAGGCCTATAGCAATCAGCCCCAGCATTTT. Encoded protein: CASSQDEAYSNQPQHF.

This clonotype has only a few counts. The V call is TRBV28, the J call TRBJ1-6; D call uncertain. The V and J ends lost 3 bases and 9 bases respectively, with 18 bases between them. Germline V gives CDR1 MDHEN, CDR2 SYDVKM. The CDR3 covers 16 residues. CDR3 protein: CASSFRPSLASSPLHF. The DNA of the CDR3 is TGTGCCAGCAGTTTCCGACCAAGCCTAGCTAGTTCACCCCTCCACTTT.

This clonotype was detected a few times. J is TRBJ1-4 and V is TRBV12-3 or TRBV12-4; D perhaps matches TRBD1 (5 bases). The CDR3 has 15 residues. V lost 6 bases to trimming and J lost 1 base, with 12 bases between them. The CDR3: CASRRGPGTNEKLFF. The CDR3 region has the DNA TGTGCCAGCAGGAGGGGACCGGGAACTAATGAAAAACTGTTTTTT.

This clonotype was found a few times. The chain uses TRBV5-6 and TRBJ2-3, with TRBD1 as a possible D gene (5 bases). Trimming took off 3 bases at V and 3 bases at J, with 14 bases between the two ends. Germline lookup yields CDR1 SGHDT and CDR2 YYEEEE. CDR3 length: 15 amino acids. The CDR3 nucleotides read TGTGCCAGCAGCTCCCTACGGGCAGGGACAGATACGCAGTATTTT. Encoded protein: CASSSLRAGTDTQYF. The full variable domain, its missing parts supplied by reference TRBV5-6 and TRBJ2-3, is DAGVTQSPTHLIKTRGQQVTLRCSPKSGHDTVSWYQQALGQGPQFIFQYYEEEERQRGNFPDRFSGHQFPNYSSELNVNALLLGDSALYLCASSSLRAGTDTQYFGPGTRLTVL.